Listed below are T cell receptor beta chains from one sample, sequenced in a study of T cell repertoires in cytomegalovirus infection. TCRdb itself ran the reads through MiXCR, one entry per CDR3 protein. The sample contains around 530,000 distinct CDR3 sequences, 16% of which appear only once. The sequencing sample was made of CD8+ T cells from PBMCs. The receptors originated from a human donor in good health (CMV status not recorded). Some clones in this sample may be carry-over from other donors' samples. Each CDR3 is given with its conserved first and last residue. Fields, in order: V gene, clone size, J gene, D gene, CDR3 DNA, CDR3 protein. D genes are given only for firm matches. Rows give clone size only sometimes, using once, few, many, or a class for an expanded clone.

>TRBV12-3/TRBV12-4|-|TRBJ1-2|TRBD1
TGTGCCAGCAGTTTTAGTGGGGCAGGGGGCAGGTATGGCTACACCTTC
CASSFSGAGGRYGYTF
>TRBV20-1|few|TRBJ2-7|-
TGCAGTGCTAGGGTCCGGGACGGCTCCTACGAGCAGTACTTC
CSARVRDGSYEQYF
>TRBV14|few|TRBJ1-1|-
TGTGCCAGCAGCCAAGATTCCCTGAACACTGAAGCTTTCTTT
CASSQDSLNTEAFF
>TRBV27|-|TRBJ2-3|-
TGTGCCAGCTGTAAAGGACAGAAAACCCTCACAGATACGCAGTATTTT
CASCKGQKTLTDTQYF
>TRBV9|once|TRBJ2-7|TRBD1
TGTGCCAGCAGCGTAGCGCAGGGGGCCTACGAGCAGTACTTC
CASSVAQGAYEQYF
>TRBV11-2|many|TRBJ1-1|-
TGTGCCAGCAGCTCCCCGGTCTCTGAAGCTTTCTTT
CASSSPVSEAFF
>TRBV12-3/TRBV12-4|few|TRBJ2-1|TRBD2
TGTGCCAGCTCTGAGAGACTAGCGGGAACTGGGCAGTTCTTC
CASSERLAGTGQFF
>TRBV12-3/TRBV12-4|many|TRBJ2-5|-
TGTGCCAGCCGAAAGGGAGGAGGAGAGACCCAGTACTTC
CASRKGGGETQYF
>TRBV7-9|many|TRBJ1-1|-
TGTGCCAGCAGCATACCGGGCCGAGGGGCTTTCTTT
CASSIPGRGAFF
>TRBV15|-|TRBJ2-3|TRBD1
TGTGCCACCAGCAGAGAGGGTGGGACAGGGGCAGATACGCAGTATTTT
CATSREGGTGADTQYF
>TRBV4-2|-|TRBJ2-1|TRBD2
TGTGCCAGCAGCCAAGAGCGGGGGGGTTACAATGAGCAGTTCTTC
CASSQERGGYNEQFF
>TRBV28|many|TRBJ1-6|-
TGTGCCAGCAGCCTTGTACGGGTCCGGGGTTCACCCCTCCACTTT
CASSLVRVRGSPLHF
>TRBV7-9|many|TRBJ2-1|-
TGTGCCAGCAGCTTAACCCCAGGGCTAGTGACCTACAATGAGCAGTTCTTC
CASSLTPGLVTYNEQFF
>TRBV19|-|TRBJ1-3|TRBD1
TGTGCCAGTAGTGTTCTCCGGGACAGGCTTGGAAACACCATATATTTT
CASSVLRDRLGNTIYF
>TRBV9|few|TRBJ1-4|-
TGTGCCAGCAGCGGGATACACGGGAATGGGAAACTGTTTTTT
CASSGIHGNGKLFF
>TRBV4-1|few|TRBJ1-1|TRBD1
TGCGCCAGCAGCCCCGGACAGGGGATGCCTCCTGAAGCTTTCTTT
CASSPGQGMPPEAFF
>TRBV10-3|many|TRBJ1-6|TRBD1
TGTGCCATCAGTGAGATGACAGGGGATAATTCACCCCTCCACTTT
CAISEMTGDNSPLHF
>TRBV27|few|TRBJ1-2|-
TGTGCCAGCAGTTTCAGGGGTTCCAACTATGGCTACACCTTC
CASSFRGSNYGYTF
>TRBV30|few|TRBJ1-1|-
TGTGCCTGGAGTTCGGGGCTTGAAGCTTTCTTT
CAWSSGLEAFF
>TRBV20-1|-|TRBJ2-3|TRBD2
TGCAGTGCAACGGGCGGGAGAGGCACAGATACGCAGTATTTT
CSATGGRGTDTQYF
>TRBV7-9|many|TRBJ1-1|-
TGTGCCAGCAGCCCCAGTGCGCACAGGGCCATTCGATTCACTGAAGCTTTCTTT
CASSPSAHRAIRFTEAFF
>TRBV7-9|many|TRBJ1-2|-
TGTGCCAGCAGCATAACAGGGACCTATGGCTACACCTTC
CASSITGTYGYTF
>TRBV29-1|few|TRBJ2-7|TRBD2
TGCAGCGTTTTTTCTAGCGGGATCTCCTACGAGCAGTACTTC
CSVFSSGISYEQYF
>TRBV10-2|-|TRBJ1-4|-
TGCGCCAGAAGTGAGTCGGGACCAGGGGCTCAGGGGGAAAAACTGTTTTTT
CARSESGPGAQGEKLFF
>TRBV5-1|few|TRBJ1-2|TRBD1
TGCGCCAGCAGCTTATGGGACAGCCCTAACTATGGCTACACCTTC
CASSLWDSPNYGYTF
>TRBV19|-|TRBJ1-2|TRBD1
TGTGCCAGTAGAACTACGCCGGGACAGTCCTATGGCTACACCTTC
CASRTTPGQSYGYTF
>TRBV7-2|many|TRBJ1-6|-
TGTGCCAGCAGCTTAGACGGCGTTTCACCCCTCCACTTT
CASSLDGVSPLHF
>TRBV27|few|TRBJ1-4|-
TGTGCCAGCAGTCGGCTTCAGGGAGAAAAACTGTTTTTT
CASSRLQGEKLFF
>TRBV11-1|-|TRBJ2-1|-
TGTGCCAGCAACCCGTGGGCTAGTGGAAATGAGCAGTTCTTC
CASNPWASGNEQFF
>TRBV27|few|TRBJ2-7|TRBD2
TGTGCCAGCAGTTTAGTGGGAGGGCCCAACGAGCAGTACTTC
CASSLVGGPNEQYF
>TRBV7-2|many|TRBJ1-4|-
TGTGCCAGCAGCCCCCCTGGGGGGACTAATGAAAAACTGTTTTTT
CASSPPGGTNEKLFF
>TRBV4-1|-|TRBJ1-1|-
TGCGCCAGCAGCCAACGGGGAAAGAGGAACACTGAAGCTTTCTTT
CASSQRGKRNTEAFF
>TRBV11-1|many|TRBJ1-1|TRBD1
TGTGCCAGCAGCTCACACAGGGGAGACACTGAAGCTTTCTTT
CASSSHRGDTEAFF
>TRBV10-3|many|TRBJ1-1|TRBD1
TGTGCCATCAGTGCCACTGACAGGGACCACGTAGCTTTCTTT
CAISATDRDHVAFF
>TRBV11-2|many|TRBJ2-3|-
TGTGCCAGCAGCTTAGAGTACAGCTACACAGATACGCAGTATTTT
CASSLEYSYTDTQYF